This T cell receptor (beta chain) is drawn from a study of cytomegalovirus exposure and HLA in healthy donors. PCR employed 60 Vbeta and 13 Jbeta primers. Clones were read by immunoSEQ multiplex PCR, and TCRdb kept only the in-frame ones, dropping some. Of roughly 99,000 clones in the sample, roughly 70% were seen once. The TCR was taken from a woman in her thirties or forties in good health and CMV-seropositive. What was sequenced was PBMCs.

CDR3 coding DNA: TGTGCCAGCAGTTTTGGCGGGACTCCTCGACGCGGCTACACCTTC. Protein sequence: CASSFGGTPRRGYTF. The rearrangement links TRBV27 to TRBJ1-2, with D perhaps matching TRBD1 (5 bases). CDR3 length: 15 residues. CDR1 and CDR2 from the germline V gene are MNHEY and SMNVEV (reference sequence). V lost 3 bases to trimming and J lost 8 bases, with 19 bases between them.